Detailed here is one TCR beta chain. Its antigen is as yet unknown. The source of the sample is a study of cytomegalovirus exposure and HLA in healthy donors. Overall study context: Unique TCR beta sequences numbering 95 million to 130 million came from 190 million or so T cells in an earlier analysis. Broader study findings: Highly shared sequence variants in one cluster were likely a sequencing artifact. Three CMV-associated chains were confirmed in vitro to be specific for CMV antigens. The later analysis indicated that the majority of CMV-associated TCR beta chains appeared HLA-restricted.

In the PCR, 60 Vbeta and 13 Jbeta primers were used. This table comes from immunoSEQ multiplex PCR, and its TCRdb copy is limited to in-frame clones, with some not included. In the table there are over 100,000 clones, 70% to 85% of which are singletons. This CDR3 has 14 residues. Unmatched junction bases numbered 4, after V lost 0 bases and J lost 6 bases. CDR1 and CDR2 from the germline V gene are MNHNY and SVGAGI (reference sequence). The clonotype originates from a male donor in good health and CMV-seropositive. Sequences were obtained from PBMCs. The chain couples TRBV6-6 to TRBJ1-2; TRBD1 matches at 7 bases. The CDR3 reads CASSYSRQGDGYTF. The CDR3 DNA follows: TGTGCCAGCAGTTACTCACGACAGGGTGATGGCTACACCTTC.